These 25 T cell receptor beta chains were sequenced from one sample in a study of blood T cell repertoires in COVID-19. Sequencing used immunoSEQ multiplex PCR; TCRdb keeps in-frame clones, though not all of them. The sample includes roughly 180,000 clones, around 88% seen only once; the top ten take 8% to 10%. Sequenced material: PBMCs or T cells enriched from blood (not recorded which). Receptors originate from a woman in her 30s who had recovered from COVID-19.

The chain's CDR3 is CASSQAQRFSTDTQYF. In nucleotides, the CDR3 is TGTGCCAGCAGCCAAGCCCAGCGGTTTAGCACAGATACGCAGTATTTT. The rearrangement links TRBV3-1 (or the pseudogene TRBV3-2) to TRBJ2-3; TRBD2 is a possible D gene (5 bases). Trimming removed 1 base from V and 0 bases from J, with 11 bases in between. Germline V gives CDR1 LGHDT, CDR2 YNNKEL (reference sequence). There are 16 residues in the CDR3.

The chain has TRBV11-3 and TRBJ2-1, with a weak D call TRBD2 (5 bases). The CDR3 contains 15 residues. With 1 base removed from V and 5 bases from J, the gap between germline ends came to 12 bases. In germline, CDR1 is SGHNT, CDR2 YENEEA. The CDR3 region is CASSLGASTHNEQFF. The DNA for the CDR3 is TGTGCCAGCAGCTTAGGTGCTAGCACCCACAATGAGCAGTTCTTC. The variable domain in full, with the rest retrieved from reference TRBV11-3 and TRBJ2-1, is EAGVVQSPRYKIIEKKQPVAFWCNPISGHNTLYWYLQNLGQGPELLIRYENEEAVDDSQLPKDRFSAERLKGVDSTLKIQPAELGDSAVYLCASSLGASTHNEQFFGPGTRLTVL.

This chain connects TRBV10-2 to TRBJ1-2; 8 bases align to TRBD1. Trimming took 8 bases from V and 7 from J; bases not matched to a gene: 9. Germline V gives CDR1 WSHSY, CDR2 SAAADI. CDR3 size: 13 residues. CDR3 sequence (DNA): TGCGCCAGCGGGGCAGGGGGCTCGAGTGGCTACACCTTC. Amino acid sequence: CASGAGGSSGYTF.

V is TRBV27 and J is TRBJ1-3; 10 bases match TRBD1. This CDR3 is 17 amino acids long. The J segment lost 0 bases and the V segment lost 5 bases, leaving 7 bases of the junction unmatched. Germline V CDR1 and CDR2: MNHEY, SMNVEV (reference sequence). CDR3 loop: CASSPLGQGFSGNTIYF. The DNA for the CDR3 is TGTGCCAGCAGTCCCCTGGGACAGGGGTTCTCTGGAAACACCATATATTTT.

The chain uses TRBV28 and TRBJ2-7; 7 bases map to TRBD2. V dropped 6 bases and J dropped 6; count of bases not matched to a gene: 17. CDR1 and CDR2 (germline): MDHEN, SYDVKM. This CDR3 contains 16 residues. The CDR3 loop reads CASSSPLGPGGSEQYF. CDR3 DNA: TGTGCCAGCAGCTCCCCATTGGGGCCGGGGGGAAGCGAGCAGTACTTC.

The chain is built from TRBV10-1 and TRBJ2-2; 8 positions match TRBD1. Germline-derived CDR1 and CDR2 are WNHNN and SYGVQD (reference sequence). With V trimmed by 2 bases and J by 7 bases, 6 bases remained unmatched. This CDR3 comprises 15 residues. CDR3 sequence: CASSERAGGHGELFF. As DNA, the CDR3 is TGCGCCAGCAGTGAGAGGGCAGGGGGCCACGGGGAGCTGTTTTTT.

J is TRBJ2-7 and V is TRBV5-1; no firm D call. Deletions cut 0 bases from V and 1 base from J, with 8 bases between. Germline V lookup: CDR1 SGHRS, CDR2 YFSETQ. CDR3 length: 14 residues. CDR3 sequence: CASSLEGESYEQYF. As DNA, the CDR3 is TGCGCCAGCAGCTTGGAAGGAGAGTCCTACGAGCAGTACTTC.

Note on this clone: The sample holds other DNA sequences that translate to the same CDR3. The V and J genes are TRBV10-3 and TRBJ1-1, with D possibly being TRBD1 (6 bases). The CDR3 has 13 amino acids. Trimming pared 5 bases from V and 1 base from J, leaving 8 bases between. The germline CDR1 and CDR2 sequences are ENHRY and SYGVKD. CDR3 sequence: CAISLQGNTEAFF. In DNA, the CDR3 is TGTGCCATCAGTCTACAGGGGAACACTGAAGCTTTCTTT.

This clone appeared a few times. The identical CDR3 is also encoded by other nucleotide sequences in the sample. The rearrangement uses TRBV3-1 (or the pseudogene TRBV3-2) and TRBJ1-2; D gene ambiguous. Trimming pared 1 base from V and 8 bases from J, leaving 11 bases between. The V gene's germline CDR1 is LGHDT and CDR2 YNNKEL (reference sequence). CDR3 length: 13 amino acids. Written as DNA, the CDR3 is TGTGCCAGCAGCCAAGGCACGGGATTGGGCTACACCTTC. It codes for CASSQGTGLGYTF.

V usage is TRBV28 and J usage is TRBJ1-4; D is unresolved. The V gene lost 3 bases and the J gene lost 10 bases, with 9 bases spanning the gap. The germline gives CDR1 MDHEN, CDR2 SYDVKM. The CDR3 consists of 12 residues. The CDR3 loop is CASSFEALKLFF. As DNA, the CDR3 is TGTGCCAGCAGTTTTGAGGCCTTAAAACTGTTTTTT.

This clone was observed a handful of times. The CDR3 loop is CASIRGGSSYNEQFF. The CDR3 region has the DNA TGTGCCAGCATCCGAGGAGGGAGCTCCTACAATGAGCAGTTCTTC. This chain connects TRBV28 to TRBJ2-1, with D perhaps TRBD2 (6 bases). The CDR3 contains 15 residues. V shed 7 bases and J shed 0 bases, with 13 bases lying between them. CDR1 and CDR2 (germline): MDHEN, SYDVKM.

The chain links TRBV7-8 to TRBJ2-3; D is undetermined. The germline V and J ends were trimmed by 1 base and 2 bases, with 7 bases remaining between them. The CDR3 sequence is 14 residues long. The germline V gene encodes CDR1 SGHVS and CDR2 FQNEAQ. This CDR3 reads CASSLVTATDTQYF. The CDR3 DNA follows: TGTGCCAGCAGCTTAGTTACAGCCACAGATACGCAGTATTTT.

The chain combines TRBV27 with TRBJ1-1; D is unclear. The CDR3 totals 14 residues. The V and J ends lost 0 bases and 1 base respectively, with 6 bases between them. The germline gives CDR1 MNHEY, CDR2 SMNVEV (reference sequence). In nucleotides, the CDR3 is TGTGCCAGCAGTTTATCGAGTTCGAACACTGAAGCTTTCTTT. Its protein is CASSLSSSNTEAFF.

This clone has just a few counts. CDR3 sequence reads: CASSSGGTEAFF. CDR3 nucleotide sequence: TGTGCCAGCAGCTCAGGTGGCACTGAAGCTTTCTTT. The chain is built from TRBV11-2 and TRBJ1-1; D gene uncertain. Germline lookup yields CDR1 SGHAT and CDR2 FQNNGV. The CDR3 runs to 12 residues. Trimming stripped 4 bases from V and 4 bases from J, with 7 bases between.

The chain uses TRBV24-1 and TRBJ2-1, with 8 positions matching TRBD1. Trimming cost V 10 bases and J 2 bases; bases outside gene matches: 3. This CDR3 is built from 13 residues. Germline CDR1 KGHDR, CDR2 SFDVKD. CDR3 DNA sequence: TGTGCCACTTCAGGGGGCCCCTACAATGAGCAGTTCTTC. Its translation is CATSGGPYNEQFF.

The chain has TRBV3-1 (or the pseudogene TRBV3-2) and TRBJ1-1; 9 nucleotides align to TRBD1. CDR3 length: 13 residues. Germline CDR1 is LGHDT and CDR2 is YNNKEL (reference sequence). The J segment lost 9 bases and the V segment lost 4 bases, leaving 6 bases of the junction unmatched. The DNA of the CDR3 is TGTGCCAGCAGCCCCCGGGACAGGGTACAAGCTTTCTTT. It encodes CASSPRDRVQAFF.

The V and J genes are TRBV23-1 and TRBJ1-5; 8 bases match TRBD1. TRBV23-1 is noted as an ORF with a role that remains uncertain. This CDR3 contains 17 residues. Trimming at V came to 2 bases and at J to 0 bases, leaving 6 bases not matched to a gene. The CDR3 here is CASSQDGQGHSNQPQHF. CDR3 sequence (DNA): TGCGCCAGCAGTCAAGATGGACAGGGCCATAGCAATCAGCCCCAGCATTTT.

The V and J genes are TRBV2 and TRBJ1-6; TRBD1 agrees at 10 bases. CDR3 size: 17 residues. Germline V gives CDR1 SNHLY, CDR2 FYNNEI. V shed 2 bases and J 9 bases; nucleotides not matched to a gene: 10. CDR3 amino acids: CASSETTGGAFRSPLHF. CDR3 bases: TGTGCCAGCAGTGAAACGACAGGGGGCGCGTTTCGTTCACCCCTCCACTTT.

The table lists this clone with a count of one. The CDR3 reads CASSPGATDSYEQYF. In DNA form, the CDR3 reads TGTGCCAGCTCCCCCGGTGCAACCGACTCCTACGAGCAGTACTTC. The chain links TRBV18 to TRBJ2-7, with D hard to call. The CDR3 contains 15 residues. The V end lost 6 bases, the J end lost 0 bases, and 15 bases lay between the germline ends. The germline V gene encodes CDR1 KGHSH and CDR2 LQKENI. The full variable domain, with the rest looked up from reference TRBV18 and TRBJ2-7, is NAGVMQNPRHLVRRRGQEARLRCSPMKGHSHVYWYRQLPEEGLKFMVYLQKENIIDESGMPKERFSAEFPKEGPSILRIQQVVRGDSAAYFCASSPGATDSYEQYFGPGTRLTVT.

The chain joins TRBV28 to TRBJ1-1, with TRBD1 as a possible D gene (5 bases). Trimming stripped 1 base from V and 4 bases from J, with 10 bases between. The CDR3 spans 14 residues. Looked up from germline, CDR1 is MDHEN and CDR2 is SYDVKM. The CDR3 bases are TGTGCCAGCAGTTTATCGGGGGTGCGCACTGAAGCTTTCTTT. Translating it yields CASSLSGVRTEAFF.

The rearrangement uses TRBV18 and TRBJ2-7; D ambiguous. Germline assignment: CDR1 KGHSH and CDR2 LQKENI. The CDR3 extends over 14 amino acids. Trimming stripped 0 bases from V and 2 bases from J, with 8 bases between. The chain's CDR3 is CASSPPRQAYEQYF. The CDR3 region has the DNA TGTGCCAGCTCACCACCTAGGCAGGCCTACGAGCAGTACTTC.

J is TRBJ1-1 and V is TRBV7-9, with a tentative D call TRBD1 (5 bases). Trimming cost V 6 bases and J 5 bases, with 16 bases left between them. Germline loops: CDR1 SEHNR, CDR2 FQNEAQ (reference sequence). The CDR3 has 14 amino acids. CDR3 sequence: CASRPNRGRTEAFF. The CDR3 DNA sequence: TGTGCCAGCAGGCCCAACCGGGGGAGGACTGAAGCTTTCTTT.

This clone was seen only once. CDR3 loop: CASSRTQSSYNSPLHF. The DNA of the CDR3 is TGTGCCAGCAGTCGAACACAGAGCTCCTATAATTCACCCCTCCACTTT. The chain joins TRBV27 to TRBJ1-6; D is undetermined. There are 16 residues in the CDR3. CDR1 is MNHEY and CDR2 is SMNVEV in the germline V gene (reference sequence). The V and J ends lost 5 bases and 0 bases respectively, with 11 bases between them.

V gene TRBV10-2 combines with J gene TRBJ2-7, with D possibly TRBD1 on 8 matching bases. The CDR3 runs to 14 residues. The germline gives CDR1 WSHSY, CDR2 SAAADI. V lost 6 bases and J 4 bases, leaving 16 bases between the germline ends. The CDR3 region is CASRLTGGGYEQYF. CDR3 DNA sequence: TGCGCCAGCAGGCTAACAGGGGGGGGTTACGAGCAGTACTTC.

The chain joins TRBV5-6 to TRBJ2-1; weak D call: TRBD1 (6 bases). V was shortened by 2 bases and J by 6 bases, with 9 bases between the two germline ends. This CDR3 is 13 amino acids long. Germline V lookup: CDR1 SGHDT, CDR2 YYEEEE. The CDR3 region has the DNA TGTGCCAGCAGCTTCCCCAGGGGCAATGAGCAGTTCTTC. Translating it yields CASSFPRGNEQFF.